This T cell receptor beta chain was recorded in a study of cytomegalovirus exposure and HLA in healthy donors. Findings and caveats of the study: One later analysis reportedly identified an Asian-associated ancestry cluster that showed fewer N-insertions than the roughly 620-donor mean. Researchers reported in a later analysis that a missense DCLRE1C variant was tied to TCR beta V- and J-gene trimming. Confirmation was obtained in vitro that three CMV-associated chains are specific for CMV antigens. Later examination showed HLA-associated TCR beta chains had greater clonal expansion than equally common others.

The CDR3 is 11 amino acids. CDR1 MNHNS and CDR2 SASEGT come from the germline V gene. The V end lost 2 bases, the J end lost 8 bases, and 3 bases lay between the germline ends. The primer mix had 60 Vbeta and 13 Jbeta primers. The table came from immunoSEQ multiplex PCR; TCRdb's copy has only in-frame clones and leaves some out. The sample includes about 170,000 clones, roughly 81% of them seen just once. This clone has a single count. What it recognizes is unknown. This chain joins TRBV6-1 and TRBJ2-2, with D hard to call. Sequenced material: PBMCs. This receptor was identified in a man under 40 in good health and CMV-seropositive. CDR3 nucleotides: TGTGCCAGCAGTGAATATGGGGAGCTGTTTTTT. Amino acid sequence: CASSEYGELFF.